These T cell receptor beta chains were read from a single sample in a study of blood T cell repertoires in COVID-19. Libraries were prepared by immunoSEQ multiplex PCR; TCRdb keeps only in-frame clonotypes and omits some of them. The sample yields fewer than 250,000 clones, 70% to 90% seen once. The material sequenced was peripheral blood. The receptors shown here come from a man aged 25-45 years with acute or convalescent COVID-19. Both conserved end residues are part of each CDR3. A D gene is named only where the DNA matches it firmly. Only part of the rows carry a size: once, few, many, or a class if the clone is expanded.

j_call	d_call	clone_size	v_call	cdr3_nt	cdr3_aa
TRBJ2-3	NA	NA	TRBV30	TGTGCCTGGAGTTTGAGGGGACTCACAGATACGCAGTATTTT	CAWSLRGLTDTQYF
TRBJ2-1	TRBD1	NA	TRBV5-4	TGTGCCAGCAGCCCCGGGACAGACAATGAGCAGTTCTTC	CASSPGTDNEQFF
TRBJ2-7	NA	NA	TRBV10-1	TGCGCCAGTATCCAGGCCAGAGGACAGACCATATACACTCCCTACGAGCAGTACTTC	CASIQARGQTIYTPYEQYF
TRBJ2-7	TRBD2	NA	TRBV7-2	TGTGCCAGCAGCTTAGTCTCTAGCGGGGGTAGGTACGAGCAGTACTTC	CASSLVSSGGRYEQYF
TRBJ2-7	TRBD1	once	TRBV10-3	TGTGCCATCATGGGGACAGACCCCAAGCAGTACTTC	CAIMGTDPKQYF
TRBJ2-3	TRBD1	NA	TRBV6-4	TGTGCCAGCAGCGACAGGGGGCTAACTTCAGATACGCAGTATTTT	CASSDRGLTSDTQYF
TRBJ2-3	TRBD2	NA	TRBV9	TGTGCCAGCAGCGTAGGGAGCGGGAGGACCACAGATACGCAGTATTTT	CASSVGSGRTTDTQYF
TRBJ2-7	NA	NA	TRBV7-8	TGTGCCAGCAGCTTAGAGGGAGGGCAGTACTTC	CASSLEGGQYF
TRBJ2-1	TRBD2	NA	TRBV19	TGTGCCAGTAGTATCGGACTAGCGGACTTCTACAATGAGCAGTTCTTC	CASSIGLADFYNEQFF
TRBJ1-5	NA	NA	TRBV3-1/TRBV3-2	TGTGCCAGCAGCCCGGGATATAGCAATCAGCCCCAGCATTTT	CASSPGYSNQPQHF
TRBJ2-7	TRBD2	NA	TRBV18	TGTGCCAGCTCACCACGCGTTTCTAGCGGGAGTTCCCCGAACGCCTACGAGCAGTACTTC	CASSPRVSSGSSPNAYEQYF
TRBJ1-1	NA	few	TRBV28	TGTGCCAGCAGGGGGTCGGGAGGAGGTATCACTGAAGCTTTCTTT	CASRGSGGGITEAFF
TRBJ1-4	NA	NA	TRBV9	TGTGCCAGCAGCGTAGGGGAGATTAATGAAAAACTGTTTTTT	CASSVGEINEKLFF
TRBJ2-3	TRBD2	NA	TRBV4-2	TGTGCCAGCAGCCCGCTCCTAGCGGGGGGGTCCATTAGCACAGATACGCAGTATTTT	CASSPLLAGGSISTDTQYF
TRBJ1-6	NA	NA	TRBV28	TGTGCCAGCAGTACCACTACAGGGCCCCTTAATTCACCCCTCCACTTT	CASSTTTGPLNSPLHF
TRBJ1-4	TRBD1	once	TRBV5-1	TGCGCCAGCAGCTTTATGGGACAGCTGACTGAAAAACTGTTTTTT	CASSFMGQLTEKLFF
TRBJ2-1	TRBD2	NA	TRBV5-4	TGTGCCAGCAGCTCTTCGGGAGGGCCGTACAATGAGCAGTTCTTC	CASSSSGGPYNEQFF
TRBJ1-6	NA	few	TRBV5-1	TGCGCCAGCAGCTTGAATGGGGGCATGGGAAATTCACCCCTCCACTTT	CASSLNGGMGNSPLHF
TRBJ2-2	TRBD2	NA	TRBV3-1/TRBV3-2	TGTGCCAGCAGGCGAATCGCGGGGGGGATTTCCCAGGGCACCGGGGAGCTGTTTTTT	CASRRIAGGISQGTGELFF
TRBJ2-1	TRBD2	NA	TRBV4-1	TGCGCCAGCAGAGTAGCGGGAGTTTCCTACAATGAGCAGTTCTTC	CASRVAGVSYNEQFF
TRBJ2-1	NA	NA	TRBV19	TGTGCCAGTAAAACAGGGTTCTCCTACAATGAGCAGTTCTTC	CASKTGFSYNEQFF
TRBJ2-4	NA	NA	TRBV5-6	TGTGCCAGCAGTCCCGGGGTGTTGGCCAAAAACATTCAGTACTTC	CASSPGVLAKNIQYF
TRBJ2-2	TRBD2	NA	TRBV29-1	TGCAGCGTTGGAGGTGCGGGGGGGCATAGCGGGGAGCTGTTTTTT	CSVGGAGGHSGELFF
TRBJ2-7	NA	NA	TRBV3-1/TRBV3-2	TGTGCCAGCAGCTTCCGGGAGGGACAGCGCTACGAGCAGTACTTC	CASSFREGQRYEQYF